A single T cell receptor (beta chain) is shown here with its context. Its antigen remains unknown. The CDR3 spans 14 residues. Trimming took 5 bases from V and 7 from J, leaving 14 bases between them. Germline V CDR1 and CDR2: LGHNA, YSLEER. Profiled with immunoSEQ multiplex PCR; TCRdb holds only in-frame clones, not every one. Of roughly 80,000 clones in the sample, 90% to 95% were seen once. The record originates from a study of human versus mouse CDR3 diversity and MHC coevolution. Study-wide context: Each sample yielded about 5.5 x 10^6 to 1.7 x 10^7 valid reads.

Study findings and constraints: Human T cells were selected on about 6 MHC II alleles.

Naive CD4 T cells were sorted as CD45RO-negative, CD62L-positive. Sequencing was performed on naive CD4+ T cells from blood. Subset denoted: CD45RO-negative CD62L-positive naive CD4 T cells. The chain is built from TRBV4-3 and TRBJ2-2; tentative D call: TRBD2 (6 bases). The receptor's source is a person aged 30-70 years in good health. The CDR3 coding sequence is TGCGCCAGCAGCACCCCTAGCGAGGACGGGGAGCTGTTTTTT. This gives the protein CASSTPSEDGELFF.